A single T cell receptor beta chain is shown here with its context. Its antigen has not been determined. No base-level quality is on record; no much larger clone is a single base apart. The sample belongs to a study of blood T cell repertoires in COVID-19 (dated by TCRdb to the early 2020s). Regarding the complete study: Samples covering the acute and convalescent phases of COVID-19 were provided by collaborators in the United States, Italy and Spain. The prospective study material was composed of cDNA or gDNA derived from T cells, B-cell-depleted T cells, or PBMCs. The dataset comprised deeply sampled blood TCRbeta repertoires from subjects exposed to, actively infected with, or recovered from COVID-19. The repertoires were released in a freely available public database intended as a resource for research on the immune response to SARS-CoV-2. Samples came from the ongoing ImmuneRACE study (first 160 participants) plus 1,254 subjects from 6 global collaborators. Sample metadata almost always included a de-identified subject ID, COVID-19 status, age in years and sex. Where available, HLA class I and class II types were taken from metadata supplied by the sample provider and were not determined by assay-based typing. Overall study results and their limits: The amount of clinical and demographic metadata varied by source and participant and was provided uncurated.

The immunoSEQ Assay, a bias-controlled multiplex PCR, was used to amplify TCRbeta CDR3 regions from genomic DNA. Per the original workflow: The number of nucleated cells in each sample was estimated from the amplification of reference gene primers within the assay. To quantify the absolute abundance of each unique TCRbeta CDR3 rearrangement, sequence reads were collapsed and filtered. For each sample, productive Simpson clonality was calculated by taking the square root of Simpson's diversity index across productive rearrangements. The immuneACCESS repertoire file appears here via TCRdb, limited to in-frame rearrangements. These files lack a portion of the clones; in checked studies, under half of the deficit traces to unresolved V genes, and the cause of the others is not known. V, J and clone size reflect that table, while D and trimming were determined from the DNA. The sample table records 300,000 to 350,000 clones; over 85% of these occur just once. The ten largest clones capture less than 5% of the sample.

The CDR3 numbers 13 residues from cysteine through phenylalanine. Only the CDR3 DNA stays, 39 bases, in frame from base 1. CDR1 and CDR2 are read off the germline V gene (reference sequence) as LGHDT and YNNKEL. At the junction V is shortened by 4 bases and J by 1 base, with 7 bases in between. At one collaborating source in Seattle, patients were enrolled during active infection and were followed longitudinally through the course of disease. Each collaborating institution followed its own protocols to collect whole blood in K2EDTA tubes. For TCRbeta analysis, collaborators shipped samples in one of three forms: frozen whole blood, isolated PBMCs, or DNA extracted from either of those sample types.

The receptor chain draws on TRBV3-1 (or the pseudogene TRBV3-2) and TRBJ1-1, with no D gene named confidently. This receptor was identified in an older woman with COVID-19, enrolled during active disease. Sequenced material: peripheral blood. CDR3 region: CASSRRENTEAFF. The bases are TGTGCCAGCAGCCGTCGAGAGAACACTGAAGCTTTCTTT.